These 19 T cell receptor beta chains share one sample of origin, sequenced in a study of a mutant IDH1 vaccine in newly diagnosed glioma. These receptors lack a known antigen. The time point is: week 11, during vaccination. Vaccination used 300 ug of mutant IDH1 20-mer peptide per dose, with topical imiquimod. Using immunoSEQ multiplex PCR, the repertoire was profiled, and TCRdb retains in-frame clones only, with some absent. The sample consists of 110,000 or so clones, about nine tenths of them appearing once. The sequencing here drew on PBMCs, taken from a glioma patient whose treatment included an IDH1 peptide vaccine. The source is a woman between 45 and 60 years old with glioma.

This clone was counted once. The chain is built from TRBV6-5 and TRBJ1-5; D call uncertain. Germline V gene lookup returns CDR1 MNHEY and CDR2 SVGAGI. The CDR3 is 13 residues long. V lost 5 bases to trimming and J lost 3 bases, with 8 bases between them. The CDR3 DNA follows: TGTGCCAGCAGTAACGGGATCAATCAGCCCCAGCATTTT. Amino acid sequence: CASSNGINQPQHF.

The chain combines TRBV5-1 with TRBJ1-1; TRBD1 agrees at 8 bases. The germline V gene has CDR1 SGHRS and CDR2 YFSETQ. J was trimmed by 2 bases and V by 4 bases; bases with no gene match: 7. This CDR3 region has 15 residues. CDR3 residues: CASSREGQVNTEAFF. Written as DNA, the CDR3 is TGCGCCAGCAGCCGGGAGGGACAGGTTAACACTGAAGCTTTCTTT.

The chain employs TRBV28 and TRBJ2-7; D possibly corresponds to TRBD2 (5 bases). Trimming left V 5 bases short and J 2 bases short, with 19 bases between. CDR1 is MDHEN and CDR2 is SYDVKM in the germline V gene. The CDR3 has 16 amino acids. CDR3 DNA sequence: TGTGCCAGCAGTACCTTTAGTTTAGCCGGGACCTACGAGCAGTACTTC. This sequence encodes CASSTFSLAGTYEQYF.

This chain links TRBV5-6 with TRBJ2-7; 10 nucleotides agree with TRBD2. Trimming at V came to 1 base and at J to 6 bases, leaving 4 bases not matched to a gene. Per germline, CDR1 SGHDT and CDR2 YYEEEE. The CDR3 totals 14 residues. The CDR3 DNA reads TGTGCCAGCAGCTTGCCTAGCGGGAGATGCGAGCAGTACTTC. Translated, it gives CASSLPSGRCEQYF.

The V and J genes are TRBV27 and TRBJ2-5, with 7 positions matching TRBD2. The CDR3 contains 15 residues. V was clipped by 1 base and J by 5 bases; unmatched bases: 7. Germline lookup yields CDR1 MNHEY and CDR2 SMNVEV (reference sequence). The CDR3 is CASSLYTGGWETQYF. The CDR3 bases are TGTGCCAGCAGTTTATATACGGGAGGCTGGGAGACCCAGTACTTC.

V gene TRBV9 combines with J gene TRBJ1-1; TRBD1 matches at 7 bases. The V gene end was trimmed by 4 bases and the J gene end by 10 bases; junction bases not matched to a gene: 10. This CDR3 comprises 13 residues. CDR1 and CDR2 from the germline V gene are SGDLS and YYNGEE. CDR3 sequence (DNA): TGTGCCAGCAGCCCCCGGACAGGCGTAGGAGCTTTCTTT. Its protein is CASSPRTGVGAFF.

V gene TRBV7-2 combines with J gene TRBJ1-5, with 8 positions matching TRBD1. CDR3 length: 16 residues. Germline V gene data show CDR1 as SGHTA and CDR2 as FQGNSA. V was clipped by 5 bases and J by 0 bases; unmatched bases: 6. Here the CDR3 DNA reads TGTGCCAGCAGCCTCTACAGGGGGAATAGCAATCAGCCCCAGCATTTT. As protein: CASSLYRGNSNQPQHF.

This rearrangement joins TRBV6-1 to TRBJ2-7; 12 nucleotides match TRBD2. V lost 1 base, J lost 3 bases, and 16 bases stayed unmatched. The CDR3 has 20 amino acids. Germline V lookup: CDR1 MNHNS, CDR2 SASEGT. CDR3 loop: CASSEEVGLATSGSFYEQYF. CDR3 in DNA: TGTGCCAGCAGTGAAGAGGTTGGGTTGGCGACTAGCGGGAGTTTCTACGAGCAGTACTTC.

This clone was recorded once. V and J are TRBV2 and TRBJ2-5, with D perhaps matching TRBD2 (7 bases). Germline CDR1 SNHLY, CDR2 FYNNEI. V lost 6 bases to trimming and J lost 5 bases, with 13 bases between them. The CDR3 is 13 amino acids. The CDR3: CASSNREGETQYF. CDR3 coding DNA: TGTGCCAGCAGCAACAGGGAGGGGGAGACCCAGTACTTC.

This sequence joins TRBV11-2 and TRBJ1-4; the D gene is possibly TRBD1 (6 bases). Trimming removed 4 bases at V and 0 bases at J, with 12 bases between. CDR1 is SGHAT, CDR2 FQNNGV, per germline. CDR3 length equals 16 residues. Here the CDR3 DNA reads TGTGCCAGCAGCTACGGACAGCGACCAACTAATGAAAAACTGTTTTTT. Its protein product is CASSYGQRPTNEKLFF.

This chain connects TRBV7-8 to TRBJ2-7, with 7 nucleotides matching TRBD2. The germline V gene encodes CDR1 SGHVS and CDR2 FQNEAQ. Losses at the gene ends were 1 base for V and 2 bases for J; bases not matched to a gene: 5. The CDR3 runs to 15 residues. CDR3 DNA sequence: TGTGCCAGCAGCTTAGGGGGAGCGGGGCCCTACGAGCAGTACTTC. Its protein product is CASSLGGAGPYEQYF.

The chain has TRBV5-1 and TRBJ2-1, with D maybe TRBD2 (5 bases). This CDR3 has 15 residues. The ends were cut back, 0 bases at V and 7 bases at J, with 14 bases in the middle. CDR1 and CDR2 from the germline V gene are SGHRS and YFSETQ. CDR3 residues: CASSLASTRGNEQFF. In DNA, the CDR3 is TGCGCCAGCAGCTTGGCTTCTACCCGGGGAAATGAGCAGTTCTTC.

The chain recombines TRBV18 with TRBJ1-1; the D gene is possibly TRBD1 (5 bases). The CDR3 contains 15 residues. CDR1 and CDR2 from the germline V gene are KGHSH and LQKENI. The V end lost 2 bases, the J end lost 7 bases, and 17 bases lay between the germline ends. CDR3 DNA: TGTGCCAGCTCACCAGGGGACTCCTCAGTGCTTGAAGCTTTCTTT. Translated: CASSPGDSSVLEAFF.

The V gene is TRBV7-3, the J gene TRBJ2-1; possible D gene TRBD2, 5 bases. There are 14 residues in the CDR3. Trimming removed 2 bases at V and 5 bases at J, with 10 bases between. From germline, CDR1 is SGHTA and CDR2 FQGTGA. The CDR3 sequence is CASSLDTGNNEQFF. The DNA for the CDR3 is TGTGCCAGCAGCTTAGACACGGGAAACAATGAGCAGTTCTTC. The full variable domain, with the rest looked up from reference TRBV7-3 and TRBJ2-1, is GAGVSQTPSNKVTEKGKYVELRCDPISGHTALYWYRQSLGQGPEFLIYFQGTGAADDSGLPNDRFFAVRPEGSVSTLKIQRTERGDSAVYLCASSLDTGNNEQFFGPGTRLTVL.

This clone appeared once. CDR3 protein: CASSPIPPAGRTEAFF. The CDR3, as DNA: TGTGCCAGCAGCCCAATCCCCCCGGCGGGGAGGACTGAAGCTTTCTTT. The gene calls are TRBV11-2 and TRBJ1-1; D uncertain. CDR1 and CDR2 (germline): SGHAT, FQNNGV. V lost 5 bases and J lost 5, with 21 bases in between. The CDR3 has 16 amino acids.

This clone was picked up a small number of times. The rearrangement links TRBV6-5 to TRBJ1-1; weak D call: TRBD1 (5 bases). From germline, CDR1 is MNHEY and CDR2 SVGAGI. The CDR3 extends over 15 amino acids. V dropped 2 bases and J dropped 5 bases, with 15 bases sitting between them. CDR3 coding DNA: TGTGCCAGCAGTTACGGGGCTCTCGGTGCAACTGAAGCTTTCTTT. It yields the protein CASSYGALGATEAFF.

This clone showed up just once. The chain couples TRBV27 to TRBJ1-6; 8 bases agree with TRBD1. J gave up 8 bases and V 5 bases, and 5 bases lay outside the gene matches. The CDR3 extends over 14 amino acids. Per the germline V gene, CDR1 is MNHEY and CDR2 is SMNVEV (reference sequence). CDR3 region: CASSPDRGDSPLHF. The CDR3 DNA reads as TGTGCCAGCAGTCCCGACAGGGGTGATTCACCCCTCCACTTT.

The chain carries TRBV6-5 and TRBJ2-3; D is unclear. CDR1 MNHEY and CDR2 SVGAGI come from the germline V gene. The CDR3 length is 15 residues. Trimming removed 6 bases at V and 0 bases at J, with 13 bases between. CDR3: CASRPAEVSTDTQYF. CDR3 nucleotides: TGTGCCAGCAGGCCAGCCGAAGTTAGCACAGATACGCAGTATTTT.

This chain's CDR3 is CASSFRQGQETQYF. Here the CDR3 DNA reads TGCGCCAGCAGCTTTAGGCAGGGACAAGAGACCCAGTACTTC. The chain employs TRBV5-1 and TRBJ2-5; TRBD1 might be the D (5 bases). The CDR3 runs 14 residues. The V gene's germline CDR1 is SGHRS and CDR2 YFSETQ. Trimming left V 2 bases short and J 2 bases short, with 10 bases between. The full variable domain, rest sourced from reference TRBV5-1 and TRBJ2-5, is KAGVTQTPRYLIKTRGQQVTLSCSPISGHRSVSWYQQTPGQGLQFLFEYFSETQRNKGNFPGRFSGRQFSNSRSEMNVSTLELGDSALYLCASSFRQGQETQYFGPGTRLLVL.